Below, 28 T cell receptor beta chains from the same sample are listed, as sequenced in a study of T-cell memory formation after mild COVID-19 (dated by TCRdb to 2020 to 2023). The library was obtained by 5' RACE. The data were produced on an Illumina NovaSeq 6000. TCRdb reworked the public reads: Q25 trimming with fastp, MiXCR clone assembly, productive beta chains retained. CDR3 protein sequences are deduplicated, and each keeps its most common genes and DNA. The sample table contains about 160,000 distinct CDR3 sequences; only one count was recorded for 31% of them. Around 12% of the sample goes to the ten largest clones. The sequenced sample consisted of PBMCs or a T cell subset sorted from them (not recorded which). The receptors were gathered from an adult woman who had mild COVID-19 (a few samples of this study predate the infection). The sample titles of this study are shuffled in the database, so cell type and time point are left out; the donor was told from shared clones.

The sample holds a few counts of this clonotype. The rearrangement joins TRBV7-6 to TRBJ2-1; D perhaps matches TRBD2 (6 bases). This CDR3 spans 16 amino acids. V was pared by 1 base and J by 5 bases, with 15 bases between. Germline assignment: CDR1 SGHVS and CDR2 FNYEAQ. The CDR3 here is CASSLEATSQHNEQFF. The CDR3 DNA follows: TGTGCCAGCAGCTTAGAAGCGACTAGTCAGCACAATGAGCAGTTCTTC.

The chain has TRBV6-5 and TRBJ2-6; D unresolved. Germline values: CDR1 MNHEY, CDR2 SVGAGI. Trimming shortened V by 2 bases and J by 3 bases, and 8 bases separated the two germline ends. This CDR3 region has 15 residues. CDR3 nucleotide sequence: TGTGCCAGCAGTTACGTTTCTATTGGGGCCAACGTCCTGACTTTC. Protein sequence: CASSYVSIGANVLTF.

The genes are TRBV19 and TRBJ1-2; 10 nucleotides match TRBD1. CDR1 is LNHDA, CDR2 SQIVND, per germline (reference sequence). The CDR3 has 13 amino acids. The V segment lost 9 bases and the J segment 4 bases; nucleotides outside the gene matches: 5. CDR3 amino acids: CASRDRGAYGYTF. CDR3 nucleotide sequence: TGTGCCAGCCGGGACAGGGGTGCCTATGGCTACACCTTC.

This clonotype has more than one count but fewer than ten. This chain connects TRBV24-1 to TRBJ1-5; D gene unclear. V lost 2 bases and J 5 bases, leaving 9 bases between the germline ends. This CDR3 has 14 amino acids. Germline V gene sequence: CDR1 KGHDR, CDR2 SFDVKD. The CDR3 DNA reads TGTGCCACCAGTGATTACGCCGATGATCAGCCCCAGCATTTT. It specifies CATSDYADDQPQHF.

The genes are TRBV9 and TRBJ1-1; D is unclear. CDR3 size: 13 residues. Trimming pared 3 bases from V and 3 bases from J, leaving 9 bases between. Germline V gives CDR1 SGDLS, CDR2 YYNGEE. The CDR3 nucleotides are TGTGCCAGCAGCGCTATACCGGACACTGAAGCTTTCTTT. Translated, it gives CASSAIPDTEAFF. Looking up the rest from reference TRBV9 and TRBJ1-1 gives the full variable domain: DSGVTQTPKHLITATGQRVTLRCSPRSGDLSVYWYQQSLDQGLQFLIQYYNGEERAKGNILERFSAQQFPDLHSELNLSSLELGDSALYFCASSAIPDTEAFFGQGTRLTVV.

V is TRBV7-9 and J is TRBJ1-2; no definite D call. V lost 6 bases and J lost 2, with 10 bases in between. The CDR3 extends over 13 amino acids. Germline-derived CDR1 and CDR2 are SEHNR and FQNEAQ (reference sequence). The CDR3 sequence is CASRPDSNYGYTF. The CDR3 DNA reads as TGTGCCAGCAGGCCCGATTCAAACTATGGCTACACCTTC.

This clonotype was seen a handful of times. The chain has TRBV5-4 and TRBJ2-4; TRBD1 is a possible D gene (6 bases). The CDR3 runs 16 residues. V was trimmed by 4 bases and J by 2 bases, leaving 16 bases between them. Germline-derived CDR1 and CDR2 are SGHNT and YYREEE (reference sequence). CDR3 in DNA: TGTGCCAGCAGCCAAACACAGGGCGGCTCCAAAAACATTCAGTACTTC. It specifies CASSQTQGGSKNIQYF.

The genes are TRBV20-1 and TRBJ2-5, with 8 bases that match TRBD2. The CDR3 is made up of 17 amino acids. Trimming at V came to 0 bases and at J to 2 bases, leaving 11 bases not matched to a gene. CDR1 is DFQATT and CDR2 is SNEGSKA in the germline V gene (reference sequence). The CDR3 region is CSARDHSAGGLQETQYF. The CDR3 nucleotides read TGCAGTGCTAGAGATCATTCGGCGGGGGGACTTCAAGAGACCCAGTACTTC.

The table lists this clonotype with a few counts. CDR3 residues: CASRPWGVGPGANVLTF. CDR3 DNA: TGTGCCAGCAGACCTTGGGGGGTAGGGCCTGGGGCCAACGTCCTGACTTTC. The V call is TRBV27, the J call TRBJ2-6; D perhaps matches TRBD2 (6 bases). The ends were cut back, 6 bases at V and 2 bases at J, with 17 bases in the middle. This CDR3 is built from 17 residues. The germline V gene encodes CDR1 MNHEY and CDR2 SMNVEV (reference sequence). Variable domain in full (rest from reference TRBV27 and TRBJ2-6): EAQVTQNPRYLITVTGKKLTVTCSQNMNHEYMSWYRQDPGLGLRQIYYSMNVEVTDKGDVPEGYKVSRKEKRNFPLILESPSPNQTSLYFCASRPWGVGPGANVLTFGAGSRLTVL.

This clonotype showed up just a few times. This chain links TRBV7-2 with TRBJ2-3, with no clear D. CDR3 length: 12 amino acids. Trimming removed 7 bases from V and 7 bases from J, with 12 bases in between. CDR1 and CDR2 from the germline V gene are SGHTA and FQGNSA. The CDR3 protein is CASTLEGYTQYF. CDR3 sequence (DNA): TGTGCCAGCACCCTTGAAGGGTATACGCAGTATTTT.

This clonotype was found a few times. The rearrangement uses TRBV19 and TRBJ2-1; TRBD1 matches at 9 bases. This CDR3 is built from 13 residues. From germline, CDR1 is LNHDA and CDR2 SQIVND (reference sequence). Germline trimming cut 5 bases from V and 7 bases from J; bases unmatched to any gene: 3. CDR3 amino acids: CASSVGQGNEQFF. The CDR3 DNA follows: TGTGCCAGTAGTGTCGGACAGGGGAATGAGCAGTTCTTC.

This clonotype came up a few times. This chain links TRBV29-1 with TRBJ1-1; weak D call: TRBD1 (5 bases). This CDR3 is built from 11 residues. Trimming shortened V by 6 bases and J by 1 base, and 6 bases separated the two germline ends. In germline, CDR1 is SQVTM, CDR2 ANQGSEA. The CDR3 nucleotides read TGCAGCGTCAGGGCGAACACTGAAGCTTTCTTT. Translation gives CSVRANTEAFF.

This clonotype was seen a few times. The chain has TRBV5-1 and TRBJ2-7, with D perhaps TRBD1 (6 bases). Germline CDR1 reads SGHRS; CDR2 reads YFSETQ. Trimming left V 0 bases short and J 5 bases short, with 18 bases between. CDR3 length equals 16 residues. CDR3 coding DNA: TGCGCCAGCAGCTTGGACCAGGACAGTTCCGGCGACGAGCAGTACTTC. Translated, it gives CASSLDQDSSGDEQYF.

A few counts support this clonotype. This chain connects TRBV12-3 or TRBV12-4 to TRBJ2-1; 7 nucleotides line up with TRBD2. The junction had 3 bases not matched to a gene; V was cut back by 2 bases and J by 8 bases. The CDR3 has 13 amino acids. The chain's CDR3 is CASSLNGRDEQFF. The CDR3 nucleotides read TGTGCCAGCAGTTTAAATGGGAGGGATGAGCAGTTCTTC.

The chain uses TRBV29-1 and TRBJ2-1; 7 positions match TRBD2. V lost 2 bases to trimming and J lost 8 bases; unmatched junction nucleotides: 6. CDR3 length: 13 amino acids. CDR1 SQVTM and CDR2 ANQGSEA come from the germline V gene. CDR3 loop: CSVESGVRDEQFF. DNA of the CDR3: TGCAGCGTTGAAAGCGGGGTCCGGGATGAGCAGTTCTTC.

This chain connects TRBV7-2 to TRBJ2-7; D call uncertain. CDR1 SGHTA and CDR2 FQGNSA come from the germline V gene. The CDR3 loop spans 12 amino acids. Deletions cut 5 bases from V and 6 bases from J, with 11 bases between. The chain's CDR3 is CASSKKPSEQYF. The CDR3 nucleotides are TGTGCCAGCAGCAAGAAGCCTTCCGAGCAGTACTTC.

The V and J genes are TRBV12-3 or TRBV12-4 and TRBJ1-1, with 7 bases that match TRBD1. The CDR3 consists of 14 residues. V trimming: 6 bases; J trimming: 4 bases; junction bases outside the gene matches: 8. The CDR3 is CASSIGGSFTEAFF. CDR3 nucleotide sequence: TGTGCCAGCAGCATAGGGGGCAGCTTCACTGAAGCTTTCTTT.

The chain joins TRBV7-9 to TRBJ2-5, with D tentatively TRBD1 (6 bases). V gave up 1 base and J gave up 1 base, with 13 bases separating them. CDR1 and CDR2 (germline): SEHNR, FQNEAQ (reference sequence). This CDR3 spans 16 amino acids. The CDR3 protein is CASSLGPTGIQETQYF. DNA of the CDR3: TGTGCCAGCAGCTTAGGACCAACAGGGATCCAAGAGACCCAGTACTTC.

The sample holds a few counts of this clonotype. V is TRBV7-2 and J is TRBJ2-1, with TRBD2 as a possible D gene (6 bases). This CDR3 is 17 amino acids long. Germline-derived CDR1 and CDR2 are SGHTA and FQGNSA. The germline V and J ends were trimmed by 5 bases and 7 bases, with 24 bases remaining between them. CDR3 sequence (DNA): TGTGCCAGCAGCCCCATCCGCGCGGGGCCGATTAGGAATGAGCAGTTCTTC. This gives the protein CASSPIRAGPIRNEQFF.

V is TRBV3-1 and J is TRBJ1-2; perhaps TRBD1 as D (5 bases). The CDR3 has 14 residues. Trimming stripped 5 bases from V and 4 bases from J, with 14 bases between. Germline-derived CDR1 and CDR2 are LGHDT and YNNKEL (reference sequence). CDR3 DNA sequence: TGTGCCAGCAGCACTACGACAGCTGTCTATGGCTACACCTTC. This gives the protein CASSTTTAVYGYTF.

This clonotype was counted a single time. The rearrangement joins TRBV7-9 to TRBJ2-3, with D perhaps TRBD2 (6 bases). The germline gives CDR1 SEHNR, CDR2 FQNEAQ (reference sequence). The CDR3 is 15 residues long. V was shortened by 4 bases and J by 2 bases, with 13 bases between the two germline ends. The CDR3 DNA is TGTGCCAGCAGCTCCCTAGCGACTATCACAGATACGCAGTATTTT. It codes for CASSSLATITDTQYF.

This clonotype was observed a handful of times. The chain's CDR3 is CSARGTGAGNYGYTF. The CDR3 DNA reads TGCAGTGCGCGGGGAACAGGGGCGGGGAACTATGGCTACACCTTC. V usage is TRBV20-1 and J usage is TRBJ1-2; 7 bases match TRBD1. This CDR3 has 15 amino acids. Germline assignment: CDR1 DFQATT and CDR2 SNEGSKA (reference sequence). Trimming took 6 bases from V and 2 from J; bases not matched to a gene: 12.

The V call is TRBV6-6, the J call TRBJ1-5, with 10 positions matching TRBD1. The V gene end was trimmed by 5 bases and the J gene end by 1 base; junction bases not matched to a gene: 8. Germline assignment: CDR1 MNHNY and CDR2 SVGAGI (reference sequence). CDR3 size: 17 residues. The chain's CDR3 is CASSPGTGATSNQPQHF. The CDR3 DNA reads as TGTGCCAGCAGTCCGGGGACAGGGGCTACGAGCAATCAGCCCCAGCATTTT.

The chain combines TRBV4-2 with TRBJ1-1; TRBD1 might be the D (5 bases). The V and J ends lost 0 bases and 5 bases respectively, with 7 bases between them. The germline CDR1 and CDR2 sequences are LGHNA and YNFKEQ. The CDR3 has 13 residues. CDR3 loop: CASSQDKGTEAFF. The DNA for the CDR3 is TGTGCCAGCAGCCAAGATAAGGGGACTGAAGCTTTCTTT.

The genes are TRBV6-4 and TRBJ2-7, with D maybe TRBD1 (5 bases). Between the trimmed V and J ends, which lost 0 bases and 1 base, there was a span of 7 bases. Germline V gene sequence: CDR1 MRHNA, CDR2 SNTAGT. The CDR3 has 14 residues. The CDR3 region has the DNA TGTGCCAGCAGTGACTCGACAGCTTCCTACGAGCAGTACGTC. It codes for CASSDSTASYEQYV.

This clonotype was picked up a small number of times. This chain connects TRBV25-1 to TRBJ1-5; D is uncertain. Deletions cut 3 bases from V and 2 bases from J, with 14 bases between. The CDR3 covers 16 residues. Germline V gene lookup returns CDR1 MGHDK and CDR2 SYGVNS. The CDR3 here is CASSESPPSRNQPQHF. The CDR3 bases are TGTGCCAGCAGTGAGTCCCCCCCTTCGCGCAATCAGCCCCAGCATTTT. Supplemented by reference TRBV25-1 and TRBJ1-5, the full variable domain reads EADIYQTPRYLVIGTGKKITLECSQTMGHDKMYWYQQDPGMELHLIHYSYGVNSTEKGDLSSESTVSRIRTEHFPLTLESARPSHTSQYLCASSESPPSRNQPQHFGDGTRLSIL.

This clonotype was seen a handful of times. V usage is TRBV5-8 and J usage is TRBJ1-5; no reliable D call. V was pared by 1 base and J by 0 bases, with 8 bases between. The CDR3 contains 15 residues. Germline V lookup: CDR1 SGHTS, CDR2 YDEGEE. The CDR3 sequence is CASSLRLYSNQPQHF. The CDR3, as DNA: TGTGCCAGCAGCTTGCGACTGTATAGCAATCAGCCCCAGCATTTT.

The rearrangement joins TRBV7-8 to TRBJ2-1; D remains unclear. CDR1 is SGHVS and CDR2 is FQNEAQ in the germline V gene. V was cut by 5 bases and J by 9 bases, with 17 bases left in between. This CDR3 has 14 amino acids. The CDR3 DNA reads TGTGCCAGCAGCCCCCGAAGAGTTGGCTCTGAGCAGTTCTTC. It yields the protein CASSPRRVGSEQFF.